The 28 T cell receptor beta chains listed next were all sequenced from one sample in a study of CXCR3-negative and CXCR3-positive naive CD8 T cells. 5' RACE that incorporated UMI labels was used to prepare the TRB cDNA libraries. TCRdb reprocessed the 5' RACE reads and keeps a single row for each CDR3 protein, giving no DNA. This sample's clone table lists around 45,000 distinct CDR3 sequences. The sequenced sample consisted of naive CXCR3- CD8+ T cells from blood. Subset denoted: CD45RO-CCR7+CD27+CD95- naive CD8+ T cells lacking CXCR3 (TNR3-). These TCRs come from a human donor in good health. Some clones in this sample may be carry-over from other donors' samples.

V and J are TRBV6-5 and TRBJ1-2. Germline CDR1 MNHEY, CDR2 SVGAGI. The CDR3 spans 13 residues. CDR3 region: CASSYSAIYGYTF.

The genes are TRBV29-1 and TRBJ2-3; TCRdb outputs TRBD2, but without DNA this stays unchecked. CDR1 and CDR2 from the germline V gene are SQVTM and ANQGSEA. The CDR3 is 14 residues long. The chain's CDR3 is CSVDGGLAEDTQYF.

The J gene is TRBJ2-3, the V gene TRBV12-3 or TRBV12-4; the TCRdb D gene call, TRBD2, has no DNA to confirm it. This CDR3 has 15 amino acids. This chain's CDR3 is CASSTLAGGRDTQYF.

Frequency places this clonotype as medium-sized. The gene calls are TRBV28 and TRBJ2-7. CDR1 is MDHEN and CDR2 is SYDVKM in the germline V gene. The CDR3 is 13 amino acids. CDR3 protein: CASSLTSSHEQYF.

The chain combines TRBV19 with TRBJ2-1; TCRdb reports TRBD1, a call that lacks DNA to check it against. The CDR3 extends over 15 amino acids. CDR1 is LNHDA and CDR2 is SQIVND in the germline V gene (reference sequence). CDR3 residues: CASSILGTGGNEQFF.

The chain couples TRBV4-3 to TRBJ2-2. This CDR3 region has 13 residues. Germline CDR1 reads LGHNA; CDR2 reads YSLEER. The CDR3 loop is CASSQDLAGELFF.

V and J are TRBV29-1 and TRBJ2-2; TCRdb outputs TRBD1, but without DNA this stays unchecked. This CDR3 comprises 13 residues. The V gene's germline CDR1 is SQVTM and CDR2 ANQGSEA. The CDR3 spells CSVVVGGSGELFF.

J is TRBJ2-3 and V is TRBV7-2. Germline-derived CDR1 and CDR2 are SGHTA and FQGNSA. The CDR3 spans 15 residues. The CDR3: CASSLEGASTDTQYF.

The rearrangement links TRBV29-1 to TRBJ2-7. Germline V lookup: CDR1 SQVTM, CDR2 ANQGSEA. The CDR3 spans 15 residues. The CDR3 is CSGSEGRRPSYEQYF.

The V and J genes are TRBV28 and TRBJ2-7; TCRdb outputs TRBD2, but without DNA this stays unchecked. The length of the CDR3 is 13 residues. Germline CDR1 and CDR2: MDHEN and SYDVKM. The CDR3 protein is CASTPGPGGEQYF.

CDR3 region: CASSGWDEQFF. The V gene is TRBV7-9, the J gene TRBJ2-1. Germline-derived CDR1 and CDR2 are SEHNR and FQNEAQ (reference sequence). The CDR3 loop spans 11 amino acids.

V gene TRBV7-9 combines with J gene TRBJ2-7; TCRdb's D call of TRBD1 is untestable without DNA. Germline V gives CDR1 SEHNR, CDR2 FQNEAQ (reference sequence). The CDR3 covers 15 residues. CDR3 in amino acids: CASSPHPQGTHEQYF.

The gene calls are TRBV7-9 and TRBJ2-2; TCRdb indicates TRBD1, and absent DNA this call remains unverified. CDR3 length: 16 residues. Germline-derived CDR1 and CDR2 are SEHNR and FQNEAQ (reference sequence). CDR3 amino acids: CASSHIGLGNTGELFF.

The rearrangement links TRBV28 to TRBJ2-7; TCRdb gives TRBD1 as the D gene, but with no DNA this cannot be confirmed. Germline assignment: CDR1 MDHEN and CDR2 SYDVKM. This CDR3 spans 13 amino acids. The CDR3 region is CASRLDRGLEQYF.

This sequence joins TRBV5-4 and TRBJ2-3; the D call of TRBD1 rests on TCRdb alone, since no DNA is present to check it. This CDR3 has 16 amino acids. Germline CDR1 and CDR2: SGHNT and YYREEE (reference sequence). CDR3 sequence: CASSLIGGGNTDTQYF.

V and J are TRBV4-3 and TRBJ2-4; TCRdb returns TRBD1, unconfirmable since there is no DNA. This CDR3 spans 16 amino acids. Per the germline V gene, CDR1 is LGHNA and CDR2 is YSLEER. The CDR3 here is CASSQDGVGARGIQYF.

V and J are TRBV2 and TRBJ2-3. The germline CDR1 and CDR2 sequences are SNHLY and FYNNEI. This CDR3 is 12 amino acids long. The CDR3 spells CASSDGLDTQYF. Supplemented by reference TRBV2 and TRBJ2-3, the full variable domain reads EPEVTQTPSHQVTQMGQEVILRCVPISNHLYFYWYRQILGQKVEFLVSFYNNEISEKSEIFDDQFSVERPDGSNFTLKIRSTKLEDSAMYFCASSDGLDTQYFGPGTRLTVL.

The gene calls are TRBV3-1 and TRBJ2-2; there is no DNA to check the TCRdb D call of TRBD1. The germline V gene has CDR1 LGHDT and CDR2 YNNKEL (reference sequence). The CDR3 is 15 amino acids. The chain's CDR3 is CASSQLDRAGGELFF.

This chain links TRBV7-9 with TRBJ1-5; TCRdb indicates TRBD1, and absent DNA this call remains unverified. Germline assignment: CDR1 SEHNR and CDR2 FQNEAQ (reference sequence). This CDR3 is 14 amino acids long. The CDR3: CASSLGAGMVPQHF.

The J gene is TRBJ1-2, the V gene TRBV20-1. The CDR3 is 13 amino acids. Germline CDR1 reads DFQATT; CDR2 reads SNEGSKA (reference sequence). This CDR3 is CSAQSQENYGYTF.

This sequence joins TRBV5-6 and TRBJ1-5. In germline, CDR1 is SGHDT, CDR2 YYEEEE. The CDR3 is made up of 12 amino acids. CDR3 loop: CASSLNNQPQHF.

The rearrangement uses TRBV25-1 and TRBJ2-1; TCRdb's D gene call, TRBD1, goes unchecked for lack of DNA. Germline CDR1 reads MGHDK; CDR2 reads SYGVNS. The length of the CDR3 is 14 residues. The CDR3 reads CASRRTGDYNEQFF. Variable domain in full (rest from reference TRBV25-1 and TRBJ2-1): EADIYQTPRYLVIGTGKKITLECSQTMGHDKMYWYQQDPGMELHLIHYSYGVNSTEKGDLSSESTVSRIRTEHFPLTLESARPSHTSQYLCASRRTGDYNEQFFGPGTRLTVL.

V usage is TRBV29-1 and J usage is TRBJ2-7; TCRdb lists TRBD1, though no DNA is available to test this call. CDR1 and CDR2 (germline): SQVTM, ANQGSEA. CDR3 size: 13 residues. CDR3 amino acids: CSGLGQATYEQYF.

The rearrangement joins TRBV20-1 to TRBJ1-1; checking the TCRdb D call of TRBD1 is not possible without DNA. Germline values: CDR1 DFQATT, CDR2 SNEGSKA (reference sequence). There are 12 residues in the CDR3. The CDR3 spells CRVDRGDTVAFF.

This chain joins TRBV29-1 and TRBJ1-2; TCRdb calls TRBD1, which cannot be checked without DNA. The CDR3 consists of 12 residues. Germline values: CDR1 SQVTM, CDR2 ANQGSEA. The CDR3 loop is CSVEGGFYGYTF.

The gene calls are TRBV28 and TRBJ2-7; TCRdb proposes TRBD1, but this gene call is untestable without DNA. The CDR3 sequence is 16 residues long. The germline V gene encodes CDR1 MDHEN and CDR2 SYDVKM. CDR3 amino acids: CASSLLGAGGRYEQYF.

The chain recombines TRBV6-1 with TRBJ2-1; TCRdb reports TRBD1, a call that lacks DNA to check it against. Per germline, CDR1 MNHNS and CDR2 SASEGT. The CDR3 totals 13 residues. This CDR3 reads CASSDDRANEQFF.

The rearrangement links TRBV28 to TRBJ1-6; TCRdb names TRBD1, which stays unverified in the absence of DNA. The CDR3 consists of 14 residues. Germline assignment: CDR1 MDHEN and CDR2 SYDVKM. The CDR3 protein is CASSDGQGDSPLHF. Combining the CDR3 with reference TRBV28 and TRBJ1-6 gives the whole variable domain DVKVTQSSRYLVKRTGEKVFLECVQDMDHENMFWYRQDPGLGLRLIYFSYDVKMKEKGDIPEGYSVSREKKERFSLILESASTNQTSMYLCASSDGQGDSPLHFGNGTRLTVT.